This TCR beta chain was retrieved from a study of identical twins. With template switching, a universal primer site was added, and the cDNA carried unique molecular identifiers. TCRdb analysed the 5' RACE reads with MiXCR anew, one entry per CDR3 protein. The data contain 450,000 to 650,000 distinct CDR3 sequences, roughly 15% of them seen just once; the ten biggest clones take up around 0.4%. V was pared by 3 bases and J by 8 bases, with 18 bases between. The CDR3 is made up of 15 amino acids. Germline V gives CDR1 MDHEN, CDR2 SYDVKM. The sample was also reused in another study, on yellow fever vaccine responses in identical twins. From that report: On the reported evidence, twins' vaccine T cell responses seemed partly convergent and partly personalized.

The rearrangement joins TRBV28 to TRBJ2-3; D remains unclear. Sequencing was performed on CD4+ T cells sorted from blood. The clonotype was recovered from a woman under 30 in good health. The CDR3 DNA is TGTGCCAGCAGTTTCCACCAAGGCCGGACGGTTACGCAGTATTTT. It codes for CASSFHQGRTVTQYF.